The 32 T cell receptor beta chains below all came from one sample that was sequenced in a study of blood T cell repertoires in COVID-19. TCRdb's copy holds only in-frame clones and misses some; the assay was immunoSEQ multiplex PCR. The table has about 83,000 clones, around nine tenths seen once. Sequencing was carried out using peripheral blood. These receptors were collected from a man between 60 and 75 years old with acute or convalescent COVID-19.

This sequence joins TRBV6-5 and TRBJ1-2, with 12 bases fitting TRBD1. The CDR3 is made up of 15 amino acids. The V segment lost 2 bases and the J segment 4 bases; nucleotides outside the gene matches: 2. Germline lookup yields CDR1 MNHEY and CDR2 SVGAGI. CDR3 region: CASSYGTGGSYGYTF. CDR3 DNA sequence: TGTGCCAGCAGTTACGGGACAGGGGGCAGCTATGGCTACACCTTC.

The V gene is TRBV30, the J gene TRBJ1-3, with 11 bases identical to TRBD1. The germline gives CDR1 GTSNPN, CDR2 SVGIG (reference sequence). J was trimmed by 1 base and V by 2 bases; bases with no gene match: 4. The CDR3 runs 16 residues. The CDR3 DNA follows: TGTGCCTGGAGTTGGGGGACAGGGGGGTCTGGAAACACCATATATTTT. Translated, it gives CAWSWGTGGSGNTIYF.

The V and J genes are TRBV18 and TRBJ1-3; D is uncertain. The V end was cut by 2 bases, the J end by 4 bases, with 15 bases between. Germline V gene data show CDR1 as KGHSH and CDR2 as LQKENI. The CDR3 loop spans 16 amino acids. The CDR3 loop is CASSPAGTSGGNTIYF. CDR3 bases: TGTGCCAGCTCACCAGCAGGAACCTCGGGGGGAAACACCATATATTTT.

V usage is TRBV30 and J usage is TRBJ1-1; D unresolved. Trimming took off 2 bases at V and 0 bases at J, with 13 bases between the two ends. The CDR3 loop spans 15 amino acids. CDR1 GTSNPN and CDR2 SVGIG come from the germline V gene (reference sequence). CDR3 sequence: CAWSLLQSLNTEAFF. The CDR3 region has the DNA TGTGCCTGGAGTCTCCTACAGAGCTTGAACACTGAAGCTTTCTTT.

The chain employs TRBV7-9 and TRBJ2-2; 9 bases align to TRBD1. Germline CDR1 and CDR2: SEHNR and FQNEAQ (reference sequence). The CDR3 is made up of 19 amino acids. Trimming at V came to 1 base and at J to 6 bases, leaving 15 bases not matched to a gene. The CDR3 DNA follows: TGTGCCAGCAGCTTAGTTTCTGGGGCCGGGACAGGGATCGCCGGGGAGCTGTTTTTT. Protein sequence: CASSLVSGAGTGIAGELFF.

V usage is TRBV5-1 and J usage is TRBJ2-5; 14 bases are shared with TRBD2. The CDR3 is 17 amino acids. The germline V gene encodes CDR1 SGHRS and CDR2 YFSETQ. The junction had 3 bases not matched to a gene; V was cut back by 1 base and J by 1 base. The CDR3 here is CASSLSGTSGGQETQYF. The DNA of the CDR3 is TGCGCCAGCAGCTTGAGTGGGACTAGCGGGGGCCAAGAGACCCAGTACTTC. The complete variable domain, with remaining parts taken from reference TRBV5-1 and TRBJ2-5, reads KAGVTQTPRYLIKTRGQQVTLSCSPISGHRSVSWYQQTPGQGLQFLFEYFSETQRNKGNFPGRFSGRQFSNSRSEMNVSTLELGDSALYLCASSLSGTSGGQETQYFGPGTRLLVL.

The V and J genes are TRBV7-2 and TRBJ2-5; the match to TRBD2 covers 12 bases. The CDR3 covers 18 residues. The V gene's germline CDR1 is SGHTA and CDR2 FQGNSA. V lost 1 base to trimming and J lost 5 bases; unmatched junction nucleotides: 11. The CDR3 bases are TGTGCCAGCAGCTTAGTGGGGCTAGCGGGGGGGCTTGCGGAGACCCAGTACTTC. It codes for CASSLVGLAGGLAETQYF.

The CDR3 sequence: CASSSDSGQGWEPQHF. DNA for the CDR3: TGTGCCAGCAGCTCCGACTCTGGACAGGGGTGGGAGCCCCAGCATTTT. The chain couples TRBV7-2 to TRBJ1-5; 9 bases fit TRBD1. V lost 4 bases to trimming and J lost 8 bases; unmatched junction nucleotides: 12. The CDR3 has 16 residues. Germline assignment: CDR1 SGHTA and CDR2 FQGNSA.

The sample holds one count of this clone. The chain carries TRBV7-8 and TRBJ1-2, with D perhaps matching TRBD1 (5 bases). The CDR3 consists of 14 residues. V lost 1 base and J lost 4, with 10 bases in between. In germline, CDR1 is SGHVS, CDR2 FQNEAQ. CDR3 nucleotides: TGTGCCAGCAGCTTAGGGGGCAGATCCTATGGCTACACCTTC. This translates into CASSLGGRSYGYTF. Full variable domain (rest looked up from reference TRBV7-8 and TRBJ1-2): GAGVSQSPRYKVAKRGQDVALRCDPISGHVSLFWYQQALGQGPEFLTYFQNEAQLDKSGLPSDRFFAERPEGSVSTLKIQRTQQEDSAVYLCASSLGGRSYGYTFGSGTRLTVV.

The V call is TRBV4-3, the J call TRBJ1-2, with 8 bases lining up with TRBD1. CDR1 and CDR2 (germline): LGHNA, YSLEER. V dropped 4 bases and J dropped 0; count of bases not matched to a gene: 7. This CDR3 region has 16 residues. CDR3 coding DNA: TGCGCCAGCAGCCGTGGACAGGGAAGAGCTAACTATGGCTACACCTTC. It codes for CASSRGQGRANYGYTF.

The rearrangement links TRBV4-3 to TRBJ2-2; 7 positions agree with TRBD2. V gave up 0 bases and J gave up 3 bases; unmatched junction bases: 7. Germline V lookup: CDR1 LGHNA, CDR2 YSLEER. There are 17 residues in the CDR3. The CDR3 loop is CASSQDWRESDTGELFF. Here the CDR3 DNA reads TGCGCCAGCAGCCAAGATTGGCGGGAGTCGGACACCGGGGAGCTGTTTTTT.

This chain joins TRBV18 and TRBJ2-1, with D possibly TRBD1 on 6 matching bases. The V end was cut by 3 bases, the J end by 9 bases, with 9 bases between. The CDR3 covers 12 residues. The germline V gene has CDR1 KGHSH and CDR2 LQKENI. The DNA for the CDR3 is TGTGCCAGCTCACCCAGGGGTAGTGAGCAGTTCTTC. Amino acid sequence: CASSPRGSEQFF.

This clone was detected only once. The chain joins TRBV5-1 to TRBJ2-2; TRBD1 matches at 7 bases. The trim removed 4 bases at V and 3 bases at J, leaving 6 bases unmatched. CDR1 and CDR2 (germline): SGHRS, YFSETQ. The CDR3 extends over 15 amino acids. The DNA of the CDR3 is TGCGCCAGCAGCCCACAGGGGTTCCACACCGGGGAGCTGTTTTTT. Translated: CASSPQGFHTGELFF.

This chain connects TRBV4-3 to TRBJ1-2; 8 bases line up with TRBD1. CDR1 LGHNA and CDR2 YSLEER come from the germline V gene. The CDR3 totals 16 residues. With V trimmed by 1 base and J by 6 bases, 10 bases remained unmatched. The CDR3 protein is CASSQVPPRGPNGYTF. The CDR3 nucleotides read TGCGCCAGCAGCCAAGTACCCCCCAGGGGGCCGAATGGCTACACCTTC.

V is TRBV11-2 and J is TRBJ2-3, with 10 positions matching TRBD2. Germline values: CDR1 SGHAT, CDR2 FQNNGV. The V gene end was trimmed by 0 bases and the J gene end by 0 bases; junction bases not matched to a gene: 12. CDR3 length: 20 residues. The CDR3 protein is CASSLDRPLAGALSTDTQYF. DNA for the CDR3: TGTGCCAGCAGCTTAGACAGGCCCCTAGCGGGGGCCCTGAGCACAGATACGCAGTATTTT.

The chain has TRBV28 and TRBJ1-5, with no clear D. Germline CDR1 reads MDHEN; CDR2 reads SYDVKM. Deletions cut 3 bases from V and 4 bases from J, with 7 bases between. CDR3 length equals 13 residues. The CDR3 reads CASSFSGNQPQHF. The CDR3 nucleotides read TGTGCCAGCAGTTTTTCGGGGAATCAGCCCCAGCATTTT.

V usage is TRBV9 and J usage is TRBJ2-1; TRBD2 aligns across 7 bases. The germline V gene has CDR1 SGDLS and CDR2 YYNGEE. The length of the CDR3 is 16 residues. Trimming took 3 bases from V and 3 from J; bases not matched to a gene: 9. This CDR3 is CASSDPDGGGYNEQFF. As DNA, the CDR3 is TGTGCCAGCAGCGATCCCGATGGCGGGGGCTACAATGAGCAGTTCTTC.

The chain uses TRBV27 and TRBJ2-7; TRBD1 matches at 7 bases. Looked up from germline, CDR1 is MNHEY and CDR2 is SMNVEV (reference sequence). This CDR3 has 15 residues. V gave up 2 bases and J gave up 0 bases; unmatched junction bases: 4. Here the CDR3 reads CASSLGTASSYEQYF. DNA for the CDR3: TGTGCCAGCAGTTTAGGGACAGCGAGCTCCTACGAGCAGTACTTC.

The V call is TRBV6-1, the J call TRBJ2-3, with 9 bases matching TRBD2. The CDR3 covers 16 residues. The germline V gene has CDR1 MNHNS and CDR2 SASEGT. V lost 0 bases to trimming and J lost 2 bases; unmatched junction nucleotides: 3. CDR3 amino acids: CASSEAAGGYTDTQYF. CDR3 sequence (DNA): TGTGCCAGCAGTGAAGCTGCGGGGGGGTACACAGATACGCAGTATTTT.

The CDR3 nucleotides are TGTGCCAGCAGCGACACCGGGACAGGGGGTTCCTCTGGAAACACCATATATTTT. Translated, it gives CASSDTGTGGSSGNTIYF. J is TRBJ1-3 and V is TRBV11-2, with 11 bases that match TRBD1. Per germline, CDR1 SGHAT and CDR2 FQNNGV. V was clipped by 5 bases and J by 0 bases; unmatched bases: 9. The CDR3 loop spans 18 amino acids.

V and J are TRBV10-2 and TRBJ1-4, with D unresolved. This CDR3 has 14 amino acids. Germline CDR1 is WSHSY and CDR2 is SAAADI. V was cut by 0 bases and J by 3 bases, with 5 bases left in between. As DNA, the CDR3 is TGCGCCAGCAGTGAGTCATCTTCTAATGAAAAACTGTTTTTT. Its translation: CASSESSSNEKLFF.

This clone has just one count. The chain links TRBV9 to TRBJ2-7, with D possibly TRBD2 on 6 matching bases. The CDR3 consists of 13 residues. The V gene lost 0 bases and the J gene lost 5 bases, with 9 bases spanning the gap. CDR1 is SGDLS, CDR2 YYNGEE, per germline. The CDR3 region has the DNA TGTGCCAGCAGCGTAGGACTAGTTAACGAGCAGTACTTC. This translates into CASSVGLVNEQYF.

In its sample, this clone was seen a few times. V gene TRBV6-5 combines with J gene TRBJ2-7, with D perhaps TRBD2 (5 bases). Trimming shortened V by 0 bases and J by 0 bases, and 12 bases separated the two germline ends. Per the germline V gene, CDR1 is MNHEY and CDR2 is SVGAGI. CDR3 length: 16 amino acids. The CDR3 here is CASSYSGGFSSYEQYF. In DNA, the CDR3 is TGTGCCAGCAGTTACTCTGGCGGGTTTAGCTCCTACGAGCAGTACTTC.

V usage is TRBV5-1 and J usage is TRBJ1-6; TRBD1 aligns across 8 bases. V trimming: 5 bases; J trimming: 7 bases; junction bases outside the gene matches: 5. Germline V gives CDR1 SGHRS, CDR2 YFSETQ. This CDR3 has 14 residues. The CDR3 nucleotides read TGCGCCAGCAGTCCGGGACAGGCCAATTCACCCCTCCACTTT. Its translation is CASSPGQANSPLHF. The entire variable domain, with the rest obtained from reference TRBV5-1 and TRBJ1-6, is as follows: KAGVTQTPRYLIKTRGQQVTLSCSPISGHRSVSWYQQTPGQGLQFLFEYFSETQRNKGNFPGRFSGRQFSNSRSEMNVSTLELGDSALYLCASSPGQANSPLHFGNGTRLTVT.

The chain links TRBV27 to TRBJ2-1; D remains unclear. The CDR3 length is 13 residues. Trimming shortened V by 4 bases and J by 5 bases, and 9 bases separated the two germline ends. Germline CDR1 and CDR2: MNHEY and SMNVEV (reference sequence). CDR3 DNA sequence: TGTGCCAGCAGTTCTCCCCCCCACAATGAGCAGTTCTTC. Its translation is CASSSPPHNEQFF.

V and J are TRBV18 and TRBJ2-6, with 9 bases fitting TRBD1. Germline V gene sequence: CDR1 KGHSH, CDR2 LQKENI. There are 19 residues in the CDR3. Germline trimming cut 5 bases from V and 0 bases from J; bases unmatched to any gene: 11. This CDR3 is CASSISSGTGISGANVLTF. The CDR3 coding sequence is TGTGCCAGCTCAATCTCCTCTGGGACAGGGATCTCTGGGGCCAACGTCCTGACTTTC.

The rearrangement links TRBV7-3 to TRBJ2-1; 11 bases line up with TRBD2. This CDR3 contains 14 residues. Germline V gene lookup returns CDR1 SGHTA and CDR2 FQGTGA. The J segment lost 7 bases and the V segment lost 5 bases, leaving 4 bases of the junction unmatched. CDR3 residues: CASSGSGGVNEQFF. For the CDR3, the DNA is TGTGCCAGCAGCGGTAGCGGGGGGGTTAATGAGCAGTTCTTC.

V usage is TRBV13 and J usage is TRBJ1-2; 9 bases are a match to TRBD1. Per the germline V gene, CDR1 is PRHDT and CDR2 is FYEKMQ (reference sequence). V gave up 5 bases and J gave up 7 bases; unmatched junction bases: 5. This CDR3 is 13 amino acids long. The CDR3, as DNA: TGTGCCAGCAGCCCTGAGGACAGGGGTGGCTACACCTTC. It is translated as CASSPEDRGGYTF.

The chain links TRBV18 to TRBJ2-5; D is possibly TRBD2 (5 bases). V gave up 1 base and J gave up 5 bases, with 11 bases separating them. The length of the CDR3 is 14 residues. In germline, CDR1 is KGHSH, CDR2 LQKENI. CDR3 nucleotide sequence: TGTGCCAGCTCACCACAAACGGGGTTGGAGACCCAGTACTTC. Protein product: CASSPQTGLETQYF. Combining the CDR3 with reference TRBV18 and TRBJ2-5 gives the whole variable domain NAGVMQNPRHLVRRRGQEARLRCSPMKGHSHVYWYRQLPEEGLKFMVYLQKENIIDESGMPKERFSAEFPKEGPSILRIQQVVRGDSAAYFCASSPQTGLETQYFGPGTRLLVL.

The J gene is TRBJ1-3, the V gene TRBV5-1; 8 nucleotides match TRBD1. This CDR3 region has 15 residues. Trimming removed 1 base from V and 4 bases from J; junction bases left unmatched: 4. Germline V gene lookup returns CDR1 SGHRS and CDR2 YFSETQ. The CDR3 protein is CASSLQGASGNTIYF. The CDR3, as DNA: TGCGCCAGCAGCTTGCAGGGGGCGAGCGGAAACACCATATATTTT.

The chain links TRBV5-5 to TRBJ1-1; D is perhaps TRBD1 (6 bases). The CDR3 spans 12 residues. Germline V gene lookup returns CDR1 SGHKS and CDR2 YYEKEE (reference sequence). V lost 3 bases and J lost 8, with 11 bases in between. As DNA, the CDR3 is TGTGCCAGCAGCTCCGGACAGTTCGAAGCTTTCTTT. Translating it yields CASSSGQFEAFF.

The CDR3 sequence is CAWSAPNSGNTIYF. The CDR3 bases are TGTGCCTGGAGTGCCCCCAATAGTGGAAACACCATATATTTT. The chain has TRBV30 and TRBJ1-3; D is unresolved. This CDR3 spans 14 amino acids. Germline-derived CDR1 and CDR2 are GTSNPN and SVGIG (reference sequence). The V and J ends lost 1 base and 3 bases respectively, with 10 bases between them.